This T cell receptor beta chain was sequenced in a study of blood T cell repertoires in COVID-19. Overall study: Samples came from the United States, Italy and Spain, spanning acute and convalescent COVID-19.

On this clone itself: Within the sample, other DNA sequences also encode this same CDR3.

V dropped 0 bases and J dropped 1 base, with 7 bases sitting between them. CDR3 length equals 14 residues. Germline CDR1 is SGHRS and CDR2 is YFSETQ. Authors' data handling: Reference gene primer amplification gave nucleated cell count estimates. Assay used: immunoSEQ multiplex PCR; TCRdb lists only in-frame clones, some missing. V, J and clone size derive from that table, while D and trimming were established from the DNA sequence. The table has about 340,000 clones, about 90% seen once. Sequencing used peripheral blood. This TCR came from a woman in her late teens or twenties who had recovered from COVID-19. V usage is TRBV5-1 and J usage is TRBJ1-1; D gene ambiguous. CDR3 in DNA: TGCGCCAGCAGCTTGGTCGCCGGGAACACTGAAGCTTTCTTT. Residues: CASSLVAGNTEAFF.